Listed below are T cell receptor beta chains from one sample, sequenced in a study of shared clonotypes between healthy human individuals. The protocol was immunoSEQ multiplex PCR, while the TCRdb copy is restricted to in-frame clones and leaves out a portion. The repertoire holds approximately 650,000 clones, roughly 95% seen once, with 0.11% in the top ten. The sample consisted of naive CD8+ T cells sorted from blood. Receptors originate from a woman aged 25 to 39 in good health. The CDR3 runs from the conserved cysteine through the conserved F or W. A D gene is named only where the DNA matches it firmly. Size values are once, few and many counts, or a class for expanded clones, and some rows have none.

D: TRBD1; J: TRBJ2-7; length: 20; size: .; V: TRBV28; DNA: TGTGCCAGTAGTGACCTCCGGGACAGGGGTTTCCAAGCGGCCTTCTACGAGCAGTACTTC; CDR3: CASSDLRDRGFQAAFYEQYF
D: .; J: TRBJ1-1; length: 11; size: .; V: TRBV7-9; DNA: TGTGCCAGCAGCTATGACAGAGAAGCTTTCTTT; CDR3: CASSYDREAFF
D: .; J: TRBJ1-5; length: 18; size: once; V: TRBV29-1; DNA: TGCAGCGTTGAAGAGTTGGTTCCCCCGGGCTATAGCAATCAGCCCCAGCATTTT; CDR3: CSVEELVPPGYSNQPQHF
D: .; J: TRBJ1-2; length: 13; size: .; V: TRBV6-6; DNA: TGTGCCAGCAGTTACTCAGGGCTAGAGGGCTACACCTTC; CDR3: CASSYSGLEGYTF
D: TRBD1; J: TRBJ1-5; length: 14; size: .; V: TRBV6-1; DNA: TGTGCCAGCAGTATGACAGGGATGGGTCAGCCCCAGCATTTT; CDR3: CASSMTGMGQPQHF
D: .; J: TRBJ2-7; length: 12; size: .; V: TRBV30; DNA: TGTGCCTGGAGTGTACTCTGGGACGAGCAGTACTTC; CDR3: CAWSVLWDEQYF
D: .; J: TRBJ1-3; length: 15; size: few; V: TRBV10-3; DNA: TGTGCCATCAGTGAAGAGGGTTACTCTGGAAACACCATATATTTT; CDR3: CAISEEGYSGNTIYF
D: TRBD2; J: TRBJ2-7; length: 17; size: once; V: TRBV29-1; DNA: TGCAGCGCTGAAGTAGCGACTAGCGGGACCTCGCTCCTCGAGCAGTACTTC; CDR3: CSAEVATSGTSLLEQYF
D: TRBD1; J: TRBJ2-7; length: 16; size: once; V: TRBV2; DNA: TGTGCCAGCAGTGAAGACAGGGACAGAATACCCTACGAGCAGTACTTC; CDR3: CASSEDRDRIPYEQYF
D: .; J: TRBJ2-1; length: 16; size: .; V: TRBV4-1; DNA: TGCGCCAGCAGCCCTTTACGTTGGGGGGCGGGGAATGAGCAGTTCTTC; CDR3: CASSPLRWGAGNEQFF
D: TRBD2; J: TRBJ2-3; length: 17; size: once; V: TRBV7-8; DNA: TGTGCCAGCAGCTTAGATCTAGCGGGAGAGGGGGCAGATACGCAGTATTTT; CDR3: CASSLDLAGEGADTQYF
D: .; J: TRBJ2-1; length: 14; size: once; V: TRBV11-1; DNA: TGTGCCAGCAGCTTACTACTTAGCGCCAATGAGCAGTTCTTC; CDR3: CASSLLLSANEQFF
D: TRBD1; J: TRBJ1-5; length: 14; size: .; V: TRBV11-3; DNA: TGTGCCAGCAGCTCTGACAGGGTTGGTCAGCCCCAGCATTTT; CDR3: CASSSDRVGQPQHF
D: TRBD1; J: TRBJ2-7; length: 13; size: .; V: TRBV5-1; DNA: TGCGCCAGCAGCTTCGGACAGGACTACGAGCAGTACTTC; CDR3: CASSFGQDYEQYF
D: .; J: TRBJ2-7; length: 13; size: .; V: TRBV5-3; DNA: TGTGCCAGCAGCGGTTGGAGAGTCTACGAGCAGTACTTC; CDR3: CASSGWRVYEQYF
D: TRBD2; J: TRBJ2-7; length: 14; size: .; V: TRBV10-3; DNA: TGTGCCATCACGGACGCGGGAGGGCGCAACGAGCAGTACTTC; CDR3: CAITDAGGRNEQYF
D: .; J: TRBJ2-1; length: 13; size: once; V: TRBV6-5; DNA: TGTGCCAGCAGTCCCGGGTCTTTCAATGAGCAGTTCTTC; CDR3: CASSPGSFNEQFF
D: .; J: TRBJ2-7; length: 14; size: .; V: TRBV28; DNA: TGTGCCAGCAGCCCTCCGGACAGCGGGTACGAGCAGTACTTC; CDR3: CASSPPDSGYEQYF
D: TRBD1; J: TRBJ1-5; length: 16; size: .; V: TRBV4-1; DNA: TGCGCCAGCAGCCAAGGGGACAGGCCCGGCAATCAGCCCCAGCATTTT; CDR3: CASSQGDRPGNQPQHF
D: .; J: TRBJ2-2; length: 14; size: .; V: TRBV29-1; DNA: TGCAGCGTTGTGATTAACGCGAACACCGGGGAGCTGTTTTTT; CDR3: CSVVINANTGELFF
D: .; J: TRBJ2-3; length: 17; size: .; V: TRBV27; DNA: TGTGCCAGCAGTTTATCGACCCAGGTGGGGCCCACAGATACGCAGTATTTT; CDR3: CASSLSTQVGPTDTQYF
D: TRBD2; J: TRBJ2-7; length: 16; size: .; V: TRBV7-9; DNA: TGTGCCAGCAGCCAACTAGCGGGGGCCGATTCCTACGAGCAGTACTTC; CDR3: CASSQLAGADSYEQYF
D: TRBD2; J: TRBJ2-5; length: 18; size: .; V: TRBV7-9; DNA: TGTGCCAGCAGCTCAGAGGGCGGCCTAGCGGGAATTCAAGAGACCCAGTACTTC; CDR3: CASSSEGGLAGIQETQYF
D: TRBD1; J: TRBJ2-5; length: 15; size: .; V: TRBV9; DNA: TGTGCCAGCAGCCCCTCAAGGACAGGGGAAGAGACCCAGTACTTC; CDR3: CASSPSRTGEETQYF
D: TRBD2; J: TRBJ2-1; length: 15; size: .; V: TRBV28; DNA: TGTGCCAGCAGGTCAAGCGGGAGCTCCTACAATGAGCAGTTCTTC; CDR3: CASRSSGSSYNEQFF
D: TRBD1; J: TRBJ1-5; length: 16; size: .; V: TRBV6-5; DNA: TGTGCCAGCAGTTACTCTCCAGGGGGCCTTAATCAGCCCCAGCATTTT; CDR3: CASSYSPGGLNQPQHF
D: .; J: TRBJ2-5; length: 13; size: .; V: TRBV5-4; DNA: TGTGCCAGCAGCTTGGAAAGAGAAGAGACCCAGTACTTC; CDR3: CASSLEREETQYF
D: TRBD1; J: TRBJ2-1; length: 14; size: .; V: TRBV6-5; DNA: TGTGCCAGCAGTCTACAGGGGACCTACAATGAGCAGTTCTTC; CDR3: CASSLQGTYNEQFF
D: .; J: TRBJ2-1; length: 17; size: .; V: TRBV7-9; DNA: TGTGCCAGCAGCTCCCGGGACAAGGGCGGCCAAAACAATGAGCAGTTCTTC; CDR3: CASSSRDKGGQNNEQFF
D: TRBD2; J: TRBJ2-5; length: 16; size: once; V: TRBV28; DNA: TGTGCCAGCAGTTGGAGGACTAGCGGGCTGGAAGAGACCCAGTACTTC; CDR3: CASSWRTSGLEETQYF
D: .; J: TRBJ2-3; length: 15; size: .; V: TRBV27; DNA: TGTGCCAGCAGTTTATCCGTTGAGGGATCGCATACGCAGTATTTT; CDR3: CASSLSVEGSHTQYF